These T cell receptor beta chains were read from a single sample in a study of T cells after yellow fever vaccination. Using its own MiXCR run on the 5' RACE reads, TCRdb lists one record per CDR3 protein. The sample has over 45,000 distinct CDR3 sequences, approximately 7.7% seen once. This specimen was CD8+ T cells sorted from PBMCs, taken on the day of the first yellow fever vaccination. Source of these receptors: a man between 18 and 35 years old who received the YFV17D yellow fever vaccine. CDR3s include the opening cysteine and the closing phenylalanine or tryptophan. A D gene is named only where the DNA matches it firmly. Some rows mark clone size as missing; the rest say once, few, many or name a class of expanded clone.

d_gene: .; j_gene: TRBJ2-5; abundance: many; v_gene: TRBV4-1; CDR3aa: CASSQFPGQQPETQYF; CDR3nt: TGCGCCAGCAGCCAATTTCCGGGACAACAACCGGAGACCCAGTACTTC
d_gene: TRBD1; j_gene: TRBJ2-2; abundance: many; v_gene: TRBV6-2/TRBV6-3; CDR3aa: CASSYVTGAGELFF; CDR3nt: TGTGCCAGCAGTTACGTGACAGGGGCCGGGGAGCTGTTTTTT
d_gene: .; j_gene: TRBJ1-2; abundance: few; v_gene: TRBV7-9; CDR3aa: CASSLSSEYYGYTF; CDR3nt: TGTGCCAGCAGCTTAAGTTCAGAGTACTATGGCTACACCTTC
d_gene: .; j_gene: TRBJ2-3; abundance: many; v_gene: TRBV4-1; CDR3aa: CASSQAKYQTDTQYF; CDR3nt: TGCGCCAGCAGCCAAGCAAAGTACCAAACCGATACGCAGTATTTT
d_gene: TRBD2; j_gene: TRBJ2-2; abundance: many; v_gene: TRBV4-1; CDR3aa: CASSQAGLVAGELFF; CDR3nt: TGCGCCAGCAGCCAAGCGGGACTAGTGGCCGGGGAGCTGTTTTTT
d_gene: .; j_gene: TRBJ2-1; abundance: many; v_gene: TRBV27; CDR3aa: CASNPLSSYNEQFF; CDR3nt: TGTGCCAGCAATCCACTGAGCTCCTACAATGAGCAGTTCTTC
d_gene: TRBD2; j_gene: TRBJ2-2; abundance: many; v_gene: TRBV20-1; CDR3aa: CSAGGQTGELFF; CDR3nt: TGCAGCGCGGGGGGGCAAACCGGGGAGCTGTTTTTT
d_gene: .; j_gene: TRBJ2-6; abundance: .; v_gene: TRBV11-1; CDR3aa: CASSLVVSGANVLTF; CDR3nt: TGTGCCAGCAGCTTAGTCGTCTCTGGGGCCAACGTCCTGACTTTC
d_gene: .; j_gene: TRBJ2-1; abundance: many; v_gene: TRBV10-2; CDR3aa: CASSAGGSTNEQFF; CDR3nt: TGCGCCAGCAGTGCGGGCGGATCTACCAATGAGCAGTTCTTC
d_gene: .; j_gene: TRBJ2-1; abundance: many; v_gene: TRBV5-1; CDR3aa: CASSSYSGYSYNEQFF; CDR3nt: TGCGCCAGCAGCTCATACAGCGGGTACTCCTACAATGAGCAGTTCTTC
d_gene: TRBD2; j_gene: TRBJ2-3; abundance: few; v_gene: TRBV9; CDR3aa: CASSVGLVSTDTQYF; CDR3nt: TGTGCCAGCAGCGTGGGACTAGTTAGCACAGATACGCAGTATTTT
d_gene: .; j_gene: TRBJ2-7; abundance: .; v_gene: TRBV5-1; CDR3aa: CASSLLGSEQYF; CDR3nt: TGCGCCAGCAGCTTGTTAGGCTCCGAGCAGTACTTC
d_gene: TRBD1; j_gene: TRBJ2-2; abundance: .; v_gene: TRBV28; CDR3aa: CASRPGQGPGELFF; CDR3nt: TGTGCCAGCAGGCCGGGACAGGGGCCCGGGGAGCTGTTTTTT
d_gene: .; j_gene: TRBJ2-7; abundance: many; v_gene: TRBV6-2/TRBV6-3; CDR3aa: CASSYTELYEQYF; CDR3nt: TGTGCCAGCAGTTACACGGAATTATACGAGCAGTACTTC
d_gene: TRBD2; j_gene: TRBJ2-2; abundance: many; v_gene: TRBV25-1; CDR3aa: CASSDGLAGHTGELFF; CDR3nt: TGTGCCAGCAGTGACGGACTAGCGGGCCACACCGGGGAGCTGTTTTTT
d_gene: .; j_gene: TRBJ1-2; abundance: few; v_gene: TRBV4-3; CDR3aa: CASSPHRGEGYTF; CDR3nt: TGCGCCAGCAGCCCTCACCGGGGGGAAGGCTACACCTTC
d_gene: .; j_gene: TRBJ1-6; abundance: many; v_gene: TRBV12-3/TRBV12-4; CDR3aa: CASRLGGPNSPLHF; CDR3nt: TGTGCCAGCAGATTGGGGGGGCCTAATTCACCCCTCCACTTT
d_gene: TRBD1; j_gene: TRBJ1-6; abundance: many; v_gene: TRBV7-9; CDR3aa: CASSSLRDSNSPLHF; CDR3nt: TGTGCCAGCAGCTCACTCCGGGACAGTAATTCACCCCTCCACTTT
d_gene: .; j_gene: TRBJ2-1; abundance: .; v_gene: TRBV5-3; CDR3aa: CAIGPAGQHNEQFF; CDR3nt: TGTGCCATCGGCCCCGCGGGACAGCACAATGAGCAGTTCTTC
d_gene: TRBD1; j_gene: TRBJ1-6; abundance: few; v_gene: TRBV13; CDR3aa: CASSPGQGLGSPLHF; CDR3nt: TGTGCCAGCAGCCCGGGACAGGGACTGGGATCACCCCTCCACTTT
d_gene: TRBD1; j_gene: TRBJ1-1; abundance: few; v_gene: TRBV30; CDR3aa: CACITGVLAEAFF; CDR3nt: TGTGCCTGTATTACAGGGGTTCTCGCTGAAGCTTTCTTT
d_gene: TRBD2; j_gene: TRBJ2-1; abundance: .; v_gene: TRBV5-1; CDR3aa: CASSLYVSGGRDEQFF; CDR3nt: TGCGCCAGCAGCTTATACGTTAGCGGGGGTCGGGATGAGCAGTTCTTC
d_gene: .; j_gene: TRBJ1-3; abundance: many; v_gene: TRBV3-1; CDR3aa: CASSQGTFSGNTIYF; CDR3nt: TGTGCCAGCAGCCAAGGGACATTCTCTGGAAACACCATATATTTT
d_gene: .; j_gene: TRBJ1-1; abundance: .; v_gene: TRBV12-1; CDR3aa: CASSPGLLGGTEAFF; CDR3nt: TGTGCCAGCAGCCCTGGGCTCCTGGGTGGCACTGAAGCTTTCTTT
d_gene: .; j_gene: TRBJ2-1; abundance: many; v_gene: TRBV27; CDR3aa: CASKDRPNNEQFF; CDR3nt: TGTGCCAGCAAGGACAGACCGAACAATGAGCAGTTCTTC
d_gene: .; j_gene: TRBJ1-5; abundance: many; v_gene: TRBV10-3; CDR3aa: CAIRTGPYQPQHF; CDR3nt: TGTGCCATCAGGACAGGACCCTATCAGCCCCAGCATTTT
d_gene: .; j_gene: TRBJ2-2; abundance: many; v_gene: TRBV7-2; CDR3aa: CASSLIGAPGELFF; CDR3nt: TGTGCCAGCAGCTTAATTGGGGCACCCGGGGAGCTGTTTTTT
d_gene: .; j_gene: TRBJ1-5; abundance: .; v_gene: TRBV4-3; CDR3aa: CASSQETPDQPQHF; CDR3nt: TGCGCCAGCAGCCAAGAAACTCCGGATCAGCCCCAGCATTTT
d_gene: .; j_gene: TRBJ2-7; abundance: many; v_gene: TRBV13; CDR3aa: CASSWTGTYEQYF; CDR3nt: TGTGCCAGCAGCTGGACGGGAACCTACGAGCAGTACTTC
d_gene: .; j_gene: TRBJ1-6; abundance: many; v_gene: TRBV15; CDR3aa: CATGIMNSPLHF; CDR3nt: TGTGCTACCGGGATTATGAATTCACCCCTCCACTTT
d_gene: .; j_gene: TRBJ2-7; abundance: .; v_gene: TRBV4-1; CDR3aa: CASSHAGHEQYF; CDR3nt: TGCGCCAGCAGCCACGCGGGGCACGAGCAGTACTTC
d_gene: .; j_gene: TRBJ2-7; abundance: .; v_gene: TRBV12-3/TRBV12-4; CDR3aa: CASRAGTQPSYEQYF; CDR3nt: TGTGCCAGCAGGGCCGGGACCCAGCCCTCCTACGAGCAGTACTTC
d_gene: TRBD2; j_gene: TRBJ2-1; abundance: .; v_gene: TRBV29-1; CDR3aa: CSVDWGGRIF; CDR3nt: TGCAGCGTTGATTGGGGGGGTAGGATCTTC
d_gene: .; j_gene: TRBJ2-1; abundance: .; v_gene: TRBV5-1; CDR3aa: CASSLVENNEQFF; CDR3nt: TGCGCCAGCAGCTTGGTAGAGAACAATGAGCAGTTCTTC
d_gene: TRBD1; j_gene: TRBJ2-3; abundance: many; v_gene: TRBV6-5; CDR3aa: CASSYPGQGTLGQYF; CDR3nt: TGTGCCAGCAGTTACCCGGGACAGGGGACCCTGGGGCAGTATTTT
d_gene: TRBD1; j_gene: TRBJ2-5; abundance: .; v_gene: TRBV29-1; CDR3aa: CSVPGGVLQETQYF; CDR3nt: TGCAGCGTCCCAGGGGGCGTACTCCAAGAGACCCAGTACTTC
d_gene: TRBD2; j_gene: TRBJ2-3; abundance: .; v_gene: TRBV29-1; CDR3aa: CSVDGLAGGPGTDTQYF; CDR3nt: TGCAGCGTTGATGGACTAGCGGGGGGGCCGGGCACAGATACGCAGTATTTT
d_gene: .; j_gene: TRBJ2-3; abundance: many; v_gene: TRBV20-1; CDR3aa: CSTHTESSTDTQYF; CDR3nt: TGCAGTACACACACGGAGTCTAGCACAGATACGCAGTATTTT
d_gene: TRBD1; j_gene: TRBJ1-5; abundance: many; v_gene: TRBV5-1; CDR3aa: CASSQWTGDQPQHF; CDR3nt: TGCGCCAGCAGCCAGTGGACAGGCGATCAGCCCCAGCATTTT
d_gene: .; j_gene: TRBJ2-2; abundance: many; v_gene: TRBV24-1; CDR3aa: CATSDGTENTGELFF; CDR3nt: TGTGCCACCAGTGACGGGACGGAGAACACCGGGGAGCTGTTTTTT
d_gene: .; j_gene: TRBJ2-4; abundance: .; v_gene: TRBV6-2/TRBV6-3; CDR3aa: CASSYPIAEILAKNIQYF; CDR3nt: TGTGCCAGCAGTTACCCAATAGCGGAGATACTAGCCAAAAACATTCAGTACTTC
d_gene: .; j_gene: TRBJ2-1; abundance: once; v_gene: TRBV7-2; CDR3aa: CASSMGGADEQFF; CDR3nt: TGTGCCAGCAGTATGGGGGGAGCGGATGAGCAGTTCTTC
d_gene: .; j_gene: TRBJ2-1; abundance: few; v_gene: TRBV19; CDR3aa: CASSIWGAQYNEQFF; CDR3nt: TGTGCCAGTAGTATCTGGGGGGCGCAGTACAATGAGCAGTTCTTC
d_gene: TRBD2; j_gene: TRBJ2-5; abundance: few; v_gene: TRBV20-1; CDR3aa: CSARVRDSGRETQYF; CDR3nt: TGCAGTGCTAGAGTTCGTGATAGCGGGCGAGAGACCCAGTACTTC
d_gene: .; j_gene: TRBJ2-3; abundance: few; v_gene: TRBV11-1; CDR3aa: CASSPPTDTQYF; CDR3nt: TGTGCCAGCAGCCCTCCCACAGATACGCAGTATTTT
d_gene: .; j_gene: TRBJ2-5; abundance: few; v_gene: TRBV5-4; CDR3aa: CASTGVEETQYF; CDR3nt: TGTGCCAGCACCGGGGTTGAAGAGACCCAGTACTTC
d_gene: .; j_gene: TRBJ1-5; abundance: many; v_gene: TRBV30; CDR3aa: CAWSVASNQPQHF; CDR3nt: TGTGCCTGGAGTGTAGCCAGCAATCAGCCCCAGCATTTT
d_gene: TRBD1; j_gene: TRBJ2-1; abundance: many; v_gene: TRBV7-3; CDR3aa: CASSLQPGQGGHNEQFF; CDR3nt: TGTGCCAGCAGCCTTCAACCGGGACAGGGCGGCCACAATGAGCAGTTCTTC
d_gene: .; j_gene: TRBJ2-3; abundance: many; v_gene: TRBV2; CDR3aa: CASPQVVGPYDTQYF; CDR3nt: TGTGCCAGCCCCCAGGTAGTCGGTCCCTACGATACGCAGTATTTT
d_gene: TRBD1; j_gene: TRBJ1-2; abundance: medium-sized; v_gene: TRBV20-1; CDR3aa: CSARDPMTGNYGYTF; CDR3nt: TGCAGTGCTAGAGACCCTATGACAGGGAACTATGGCTACACCTTC
d_gene: .; j_gene: TRBJ1-1; abundance: many; v_gene: TRBV5-1; CDR3aa: CASSLGTSNTEAFF; CDR3nt: TGCGCCAGCAGCTTGGGGACATCCAACACTGAAGCTTTCTTT
d_gene: .; j_gene: TRBJ2-7; abundance: many; v_gene: TRBV7-9; CDR3aa: CASSPPGGIDYEQYF; CDR3nt: TGTGCCAGCAGCCCTCCCGGGGGAATCGACTACGAGCAGTACTTC
d_gene: TRBD1; j_gene: TRBJ2-2; abundance: many; v_gene: TRBV12-3/TRBV12-4; CDR3aa: CASSTGTGESGELFF; CDR3nt: TGTGCCAGCAGTACCGGGACAGGGGAAAGCGGGGAGCTGTTTTTT
d_gene: TRBD2; j_gene: TRBJ2-1; abundance: many; v_gene: TRBV4-2; CDR3aa: CASSLTSGGMNEQFF; CDR3nt: TGTGCCAGCAGCCTTACTAGCGGGGGGATGAATGAGCAGTTCTTC
d_gene: TRBD2; j_gene: TRBJ2-7; abundance: few; v_gene: TRBV25-1; CDR3aa: CASSLTSTEQYF; CDR3nt: TGTGCCAGCAGTTTGACTAGCACCGAGCAGTACTTC
d_gene: TRBD1; j_gene: TRBJ2-3; abundance: .; v_gene: TRBV5-1; CDR3aa: CASNTGETGTDTQYF; CDR3nt: TGCGCCAGCAATACAGGGGAAACGGGCACAGATACGCAGTATTTT
d_gene: .; j_gene: TRBJ1-4; abundance: .; v_gene: TRBV7-9; CDR3aa: CASSLVQGEKLFF; CDR3nt: TGTGCCAGCAGCTTAGTGCAGGGCGAAAAACTGTTTTTT
d_gene: .; j_gene: TRBJ1-6; abundance: many; v_gene: TRBV6-6; CDR3aa: CASSPKPRSPLHF; CDR3nt: TGTGCCAGCAGTCCCAAACCACGGTCACCCCTCCACTTT
d_gene: TRBD2; j_gene: TRBJ2-1; abundance: few; v_gene: TRBV4-1; CDR3aa: CASSQVAGGQDEQFF; CDR3nt: TGCGCCAGCAGCCAAGTGGCGGGGGGGCAGGATGAGCAGTTCTTC